The 32 T cell receptor beta chains presented below share a single source sample, sequenced in a study of T cell responses to AZD1222 COVID-19 vaccine (dated by TCRdb to about 2021). In light of the paper, this sample's time point label describes: baseline before first vaccination. The library was generated by the immunoSEQ multiplex PCR assay. This is the immuneACCESS table as TCRdb keeps it, with only in-frame sequences that have V and J called. A part of the clones is gone; compared with another copy, unresolved V genes explain less than half, and the rest is unexplained. This sample is represented by approximately 110,000 clones; over 85% of them were singletons. The ten largest clones add up to more than 2% of the sample. The material sequenced was peripheral blood, taken on day 0 of AZD1222 vaccination. These receptors were collected from an adult in good health.

The chain joins TRBV4-1 to TRBJ2-5; D is unclear. The CDR3 is made up of 15 amino acids. The ends were cut back, 0 bases at V and 5 bases at J, with 13 bases in the middle. In germline, CDR1 is MGHRA, CDR2 YSYEKL. CDR3 sequence: CASSQEGRLSETQYF. The CDR3 DNA reads TGCGCCAGCAGCCAAGAGGGTAGGCTCTCGGAGACCCAGTACTTC.

The J gene is TRBJ2-7, the V gene TRBV27; D gene uncertain. The germline CDR1 and CDR2 sequences are MNHEY and SMNVEV (reference sequence). The CDR3 totals 13 residues. Trimming pared 3 bases from V and 0 bases from J, leaving 6 bases between. CDR3 residues: CASSLRISYEQYF. The CDR3 DNA reads TGTGCCAGCAGTTTGAGAATCTCCTACGAGCAGTACTTC.

V and J are TRBV20-1 and TRBJ1-3; D gene unclear. V shed 6 bases and J shed 4 bases, with 7 bases lying between them. This CDR3 contains 11 residues. Looked up from germline, CDR1 is DFQATT and CDR2 is SNEGSKA (reference sequence). CDR3 loop: CSAAKGNTIYF. The CDR3 bases are TGCAGTGCAGCGAAAGGAAACACCATATATTTT.

The chain links TRBV13 to TRBJ2-5, with D possibly being TRBD2 (6 bases). The germline CDR1 and CDR2 sequences are PRHDT and FYEKMQ (reference sequence). The length of the CDR3 is 16 residues. Deletions cut 5 bases from V and 5 bases from J, with 21 bases between. The CDR3 is CASSARLGVIVETQYF. DNA of the CDR3: TGTGCCAGCAGCGCGCGACTAGGGGTAATTGTGGAGACCCAGTACTTC.

This rearrangement joins TRBV19 to TRBJ1-2; perhaps TRBD1 as D (6 bases). CDR1 is LNHDA and CDR2 is SQIVND in the germline V gene (reference sequence). Trimming cost V 3 bases and J 4 bases, with 15 bases left between them. CDR3 size: 15 residues. The DNA for the CDR3 is TGTGCCAGTAGTATGACAGGAGGAACAATCTATGGCTACACCTTC. This encodes CASSMTGGTIYGYTF.

The rearrangement links TRBV11-3 to TRBJ2-1; 12 nucleotides agree with TRBD2. The junction had 7 bases not matched to a gene; V was cut back by 4 bases and J by 3 bases. Germline lookup yields CDR1 SGHNT and CDR2 YENEEA. The length of the CDR3 is 17 residues. In DNA, the CDR3 is TGTGCCAGCAGCTCTGGCCCGACTAGCGGGGGCTACAATGAGCAGTTCTTC. It specifies CASSSGPTSGGYNEQFF.

J is TRBJ1-1 and V is TRBV12-3 or TRBV12-4; D not certain. V dropped 1 base and J dropped 6 bases, with 3 bases sitting between them. The CDR3 runs 11 residues. CDR3 in amino acids: CASSLGPEAFF. CDR3 DNA: TGTGCCAGCAGTTTAGGGCCTGAAGCTTTCTTT.

V gene TRBV30 combines with J gene TRBJ1-1; 11 nucleotides align to TRBD1. J was trimmed by 11 bases and V by 4 bases; bases with no gene match: 9. The CDR3 covers 13 residues. CDR1 and CDR2 (germline): GTSNPN, SVGIG (reference sequence). CDR3 in DNA: TGTGCCTGGAAGAGAAGGGACAGGGGGATCGCTTTCTTT. This translates into CAWKRRDRGIAFF.

This chain's CDR3 is CASSPFTSAEQYF. In nucleotides, the CDR3 is TGTGCCAGTAGTCCATTTACCTCCGCCGAGCAGTACTTC. The chain carries TRBV19 and TRBJ2-7; D unresolved. Trimming removed 5 bases at V and 6 bases at J, with 14 bases between. The germline gives CDR1 LNHDA, CDR2 SQIVND (reference sequence). This CDR3 has 13 amino acids.

The genes are TRBV9 and TRBJ2-1, with a tentative D call TRBD2 (6 bases). The V gene's germline CDR1 is SGDLS and CDR2 YYNGEE. V was shortened by 6 bases and J by 5 bases, with 15 bases between the two germline ends. The CDR3 is 14 amino acids. The CDR3 protein is CASTVAEVDNEQFF. As DNA, the CDR3 is TGTGCCAGCACGGTAGCGGAAGTAGACAATGAGCAGTTCTTC.

The CDR3 reads CASSFRIGDTGELFF. CDR3 sequence (DNA): TGCGCCAGCAGCTTCCGTATCGGGGACACCGGGGAGCTGTTTTTT. This chain joins TRBV5-1 and TRBJ2-2, with D tentatively TRBD2 (5 bases). This CDR3 is 15 amino acids long. Per the germline V gene, CDR1 is SGHRS and CDR2 is YFSETQ. V was cut by 2 bases and J by 3 bases, with 11 bases left in between.

This sequence joins TRBV29-1 and TRBJ1-1; TRBD1 might be the D (6 bases). V dropped 3 bases and J dropped 11 bases, with 16 bases sitting between them. This CDR3 contains 12 residues. Germline CDR1 SQVTM, CDR2 ANQGSEA. CDR3 bases: TGCAGCGTTGAGGTACAGGGCCCTCATGCTTTCTTT. Amino acid sequence: CSVEVQGPHAFF.

Only one count was recorded for this clone. The chain has TRBV11-3 and TRBJ1-6, with D unclear. From germline, CDR1 is SGHNT and CDR2 YENEEA. V was shortened by 5 bases and J by 8 bases, with 10 bases between the two germline ends. The CDR3 is made up of 13 amino acids. The CDR3 nucleotides read TGTGCCAGCAGCCAGGACCCGTATTCACCCCTCCACTTT. Its translation is CASSQDPYSPLHF. The full variable domain, rest sourced from reference TRBV11-3 and TRBJ1-6, is EAGVVQSPRYKIIEKKQPVAFWCNPISGHNTLYWYLQNLGQGPELLIRYENEEAVDDSQLPKDRFSAERLKGVDSTLKIQPAELGDSAVYLCASSQDPYSPLHFGNGTRLTVT.

The chain is built from TRBV7-9 and TRBJ2-7; tentatively, D is TRBD1 or TRBD2 (5 bases each). This CDR3 is 16 amino acids long. V gave up 4 bases and J gave up 2 bases, with 18 bases separating them. Germline V lookup: CDR1 SEHNR, CDR2 FQNEAQ (reference sequence). CDR3 sequence (DNA): TGTGCCAGCAGCTCCATTACCGGGACGAAAGCCTACGAGCAGTACTTC. Translation: CASSSITGTKAYEQYF.

The V gene is TRBV6-8, the J gene TRBJ2-7; the match to TRBD1 covers 7 bases. The CDR3 has 14 residues. V trimming: 5 bases; J trimming: 6 bases; junction bases outside the gene matches: 10. From germline, CDR1 is MNHGY and CDR2 SAAAGT. The CDR3 DNA sequence: TGTGCCAGCAGTCGAAAGGGGAACAGGGGCGAGCAGTACTTC. It specifies CASSRKGNRGEQYF.

The CDR3 DNA follows: TGTGCCAGCAGTTACTCGAAAGGGGCTCAGTCACCCCTCCACTTT. This codes for CASSYSKGAQSPLHF. The gene calls are TRBV6-5 and TRBJ1-6, with D possibly being TRBD1 (5 bases). In germline, CDR1 is MNHEY, CDR2 SVGAGI. The CDR3 is 15 amino acids. Trimming stripped 0 bases from V and 10 bases from J, with 13 bases between.

This rearrangement joins TRBV6-1 to TRBJ1-1; unclear D gene. There are 13 residues in the CDR3. V dropped 0 bases and J dropped 7 bases, with 9 bases sitting between them. Looked up from germline, CDR1 is MNHNS and CDR2 is SASEGT. This CDR3 is CASSEADRYEAFF. The DNA for the CDR3 is TGTGCCAGCAGTGAAGCCGATAGGTATGAAGCTTTCTTT.

The rearrangement joins TRBV12-3 or TRBV12-4 to TRBJ1-5; D gene uncertain. There are 12 residues in the CDR3. Trimming stripped 1 base from V and 2 bases from J, with 0 bases between. In nucleotides, the CDR3 is TGTGCCAGCAGTTTAGGCAATCAGCCCCAGCATTTT. As protein: CASSLGNQPQHF.

V and J are TRBV28 and TRBJ2-1; 7 bases line up with TRBD2. The CDR3 runs 15 residues. The V and J ends lost 3 bases and 0 bases, in that order; junction bases with no gene match: 2. The V gene's germline CDR1 is MDHEN and CDR2 SYDVKM. The DNA of the CDR3 is TGTGCCAGCAGTTTGGGGGGGGGCTCCTACAATGAGCAGTTCTTC. Protein sequence: CASSLGGGSYNEQFF.

This clone appeared a single time. The rearrangement links TRBV5-5 to TRBJ2-7; 7 nucleotides align to TRBD1. V lost 4 bases to trimming and J lost 3 bases; unmatched junction nucleotides: 7. In germline, CDR1 is SGHKS, CDR2 YYEKEE (reference sequence). The CDR3 runs 14 residues. CDR3 nucleotide sequence: TGTGCCAGCAGCAACATGGACAGGATCTACGAGCAGTACTTC. This translates into CASSNMDRIYEQYF.

This clone was counted a single time. The rearrangement joins TRBV11-3 to TRBJ1-1; 7 bases are shared with TRBD1. CDR1 and CDR2 (germline): SGHNT, YENEEA. The CDR3 consists of 13 residues. V lost 5 bases, J lost 4 bases, and 4 bases stayed unmatched. The CDR3 spells CASSAGQPTEAFF. In DNA form, the CDR3 reads TGTGCCAGCAGCGCGGGACAGCCCACTGAAGCTTTCTTT. The full variable domain, rest sourced from reference TRBV11-3 and TRBJ1-1, is EAGVVQSPRYKIIEKKQPVAFWCNPISGHNTLYWYLQNLGQGPELLIRYENEEAVDDSQLPKDRFSAERLKGVDSTLKIQPAELGDSAVYLCASSAGQPTEAFFGQGTRLTVV.

The chain carries TRBV14 and TRBJ1-2; 12 bases are shared with TRBD1. CDR3 length: 15 residues. After removal of 4 bases from V and 8 bases from J, the junction contained 8 bases not matched to a gene. Germline CDR1 reads SGHDN; CDR2 reads FVKESK. In DNA, the CDR3 is TGTGCCAGCAGCCCCCCCGGGACAGGGGGCTACGGCTACACCTTC. Encoded protein: CASSPPGTGGYGYTF.

The sample holds one count of this clone. This chain uses TRBV19 with TRBJ2-2; unclear D gene. The germline gives CDR1 LNHDA, CDR2 SQIVND (reference sequence). Trimming took off 4 bases at V and 5 bases at J, with 8 bases between the two ends. This CDR3 has 13 residues. Written as DNA, the CDR3 is TGTGCCAGTAGTACGGCACCAACCGGGGAGCTGTTTTTT. This gives the protein CASSTAPTGELFF.

The table lists this clone with a count of one. The chain has TRBV19 and TRBJ2-5; 9 bases agree with TRBD1. J gave up 2 bases and V 7 bases, and 2 bases lay outside the gene matches. The germline V gene has CDR1 LNHDA and CDR2 SQIVND (reference sequence). The CDR3 spans 13 residues. The CDR3 DNA reads as TGTGCCAGTACTGGGACAGGGCAAGAGACCCAGTACTTC. Translating it yields CASTGTGQETQYF.

V is TRBV9 and J is TRBJ2-2; D remains unclear. CDR3 size: 14 residues. The germline V and J ends were trimmed by 5 bases and 0 bases, with 8 bases remaining between them. Germline CDR1 reads SGDLS; CDR2 reads YYNGEE. The CDR3 spells CASREGTNTGELFF. DNA of the CDR3: TGTGCCAGCAGGGAAGGAACGAACACCGGGGAGCTGTTTTTT.

This chain uses TRBV18 with TRBJ2-2; D is tentatively TRBD1 or TRBD2 (5 bases each). V was clipped by 0 bases and J by 6 bases, with 20 bases between them. CDR1 is KGHSH, CDR2 LQKENI, per germline. CDR3 length: 18 residues. CDR3 bases: TGTGCCAGCTCACCACCGTATTTCCCCAGGGAGAGAGCCGGGGAGCTGTTTTTT. This gives the protein CASSPPYFPRERAGELFF.

In this sample, this clone turned up a few times. This chain uses TRBV28 with TRBJ1-2, with 9 bases identical to TRBD1. The CDR3 loop spans 16 amino acids. The ends lost 5 bases at V and 2 bases at J; junction bases unmatched: 9. Germline assignment: CDR1 MDHEN and CDR2 SYDVKM. The CDR3 sequence: CASSVYGTGGNYGYTF. The CDR3 nucleotides read TGTGCCAGCAGTGTCTACGGTACAGGGGGCAACTATGGCTACACCTTC.

This clone was observed a few times. The chain carries TRBV6-5 and TRBJ2-1, with a tentative D call TRBD2 (7 bases). Trimming removed 8 bases at V and 4 bases at J, with 18 bases between. CDR1 and CDR2 (germline): MNHEY, SVGAGI. This CDR3 is built from 15 residues. This CDR3 is CASSSGAGQYNEQFF. The CDR3 coding sequence is TGTGCCAGCTCGTCCGGAGCGGGACAATACAATGAGCAGTTCTTC.

This rearrangement joins TRBV20-1 to TRBJ2-1, with unresolved D. Per germline, CDR1 DFQATT and CDR2 SNEGSKA (reference sequence). Trimming left V 1 base short and J 8 bases short, with 6 bases between. CDR3 length: 11 residues. The CDR3 protein is CSARASYEQFF. In DNA, the CDR3 is TGCAGTGCTAGAGCCAGTTATGAGCAGTTCTTC.

This chain joins TRBV29-1 and TRBJ2-3; 7 positions match TRBD2. V was clipped by 3 bases and J by 1 base; unmatched bases: 4. The CDR3 is 14 amino acids. From germline, CDR1 is SQVTM and CDR2 ANQGSEA. The CDR3 loop is CSVESGARTDTQYF. DNA for the CDR3: TGCAGCGTTGAGAGCGGGGCCCGCACAGATACGCAGTATTTT.

V and J are TRBV29-1 and TRBJ2-2; possibly TRBD1 for D (6 bases). Per the germline V gene, CDR1 is SQVTM and CDR2 is ANQGSEA. The CDR3 has 15 residues. Trimming shortened V by 4 bases and J by 0 bases, and 12 bases separated the two germline ends. The CDR3 reads CSVAVTGSNTGELFF. The CDR3 DNA follows: TGCAGCGTTGCCGTTACAGGGTCGAACACCGGGGAGCTGTTTTTT.

The V and J genes are TRBV5-6 and TRBJ1-3; D is possibly TRBD1 (6 bases). This CDR3 contains 15 residues. In germline, CDR1 is SGHDT, CDR2 YYEEEE. V shed 5 bases and J shed 0 bases, with 12 bases lying between them. The CDR3 coding sequence is TGTGCCAGCAGTCTCGACAGGTTCTCTGGAAACACCATATATTTT. Residues: CASSLDRFSGNTIYF.